The 24 T cell receptor beta chains reported below all come from one sample, sequenced in a study of T cells in Graves' hyperthyroidism and ophthalmopathy. RNA transcripts provided the source from which TCR beta CDR3 regions were amplified. The primer set for the first-round RT-PCR of the TCR CDR3 was HTBI. MiXCR, applied by TCRdb to the multiplex PCR reads, yields one record per CDR3 protein. The repertoire has around 610,000 distinct CDR3 sequences, approximately 14% of them found once; the top ten carry approximately 4.2%. Sequencing was carried out using blood. These receptors were taken from a woman aged 40 to 50 with Graves' ophthalmopathy.

This clonotype has ten or more counts. This chain joins TRBV6-1 and TRBJ2-7; D not resolved. CDR1 and CDR2 from the germline V gene are MNHNS and SASEGT. There are 14 residues in the CDR3. V lost 7 bases and J 2 bases, leaving 15 bases between the germline ends. The CDR3 sequence is CASNTGTSPYEQYF. Written as DNA, the CDR3 is TGTGCCAGCAACACGGGTACTTCGCCCTACGAGCAGTACTTC.

In this sample, this clonotype turned up many times. The rearrangement links TRBV2 to TRBJ2-7; 9 nucleotides align to TRBD1. Germline lookup yields CDR1 SNHLY and CDR2 FYNNEI. The CDR3 extends over 14 amino acids. Trimming took 6 bases from V and 5 from J; bases not matched to a gene: 8. The CDR3 here is CASRPGQGLDEQYF. For the CDR3, the DNA is TGTGCCAGCAGGCCGGGACAGGGATTGGACGAGCAGTACTTC.

This clonotype was observed a few times. The genes are TRBV5-1 and TRBJ2-2; TRBD1 matches 9 bases. CDR3 length equals 19 residues. The germline gives CDR1 SGHRS, CDR2 YFSETQ. V lost 0 bases and J lost 4; bases outside the gene matches: 13. The CDR3 DNA is TGCGCCAGCAGCTTGGAGGGGACAGGGAGGCCCGGAACCACCGGGGAGCTGTTTTTT. Translated: CASSLEGTGRPGTTGELFF.

This clonotype was detected ten times or more. The CDR3 reads CATSRDNIGGEQYF. The CDR3 DNA reads as TGTGCCACCAGCAGAGATAATATCGGCGGCGAGCAGTACTTC. The chain employs TRBV15 and TRBJ2-7; D is ambiguous. The CDR3 contains 14 residues. Trimming pared 0 bases from V and 6 bases from J, leaving 12 bases between. Germline CDR1 is LNHNV and CDR2 is YYDKDF (reference sequence). The full variable domain, with the rest looked up from reference TRBV15 and TRBJ2-7, is DAMVIQNPRYQVTQFGKPVTLSCSQTLNHNVMYWYQQKSSQAPKLLFHYYDKDFNNEADTPDNFQSRRPNTSFCFLDIRSPGLGDTAMYLCATSRDNIGGEQYFGPGTRLTVT.

The V call is TRBV11-2, the J call TRBJ2-1; TRBD2 matches 15 bases. The V gene's germline CDR1 is SGHAT and CDR2 FQNNGV. Trimming took 7 bases from V and 8 from J; bases not matched to a gene: 6. The CDR3 covers 15 residues. The CDR3: CASTPGLAGGYEQFF. Written as DNA, the CDR3 is TGTGCCAGCACCCCCGGACTAGCGGGAGGGTATGAGCAGTTCTTC.

The chain joins TRBV6-2 or TRBV6-3 to TRBJ1-6, with D maybe TRBD1 (6 bases). This CDR3 is built from 14 residues. Trimming pared 6 bases from V and 9 bases from J, leaving 15 bases between. Germline CDR1 MNHEY, CDR2 SVGEGT. The CDR3 region has the DNA TGTGCCAGCAGCCGGGACATCCGGCCTTCACCCCTCCACTTT. Translating gives CASSRDIRPSPLHF.

This clonotype was counted between two and nine times. This chain connects TRBV30 to TRBJ1-2, with D maybe TRBD1 (5 bases). The CDR3 has 11 amino acids. Deletions cut 3 bases from V and 4 bases from J, with 6 bases between. CDR1 is GTSNPN and CDR2 is SVGIG in the germline V gene (reference sequence). As DNA, the CDR3 is TGTGCCTGGAGCGACAGCTATGGCTACACCTTC. Translated, it gives CAWSDSYGYTF.

This clonotype was counted ten times or more. In DNA form, the CDR3 reads TGTGCCAGCACCTCGACTGGAGGAGGGGAGACCCAGTACTTC. Its protein is CASTSTGGGETQYF. The rearrangement uses TRBV4-2 and TRBJ2-5; possibly TRBD2 for D (6 bases). Germline CDR1 is LGHNA and CDR2 is YNFKEQ. V lost 7 bases and J lost 5, with 17 bases in between. The CDR3 consists of 14 residues.

This clonotype was seen at least ten times. V is TRBV29-1 and J is TRBJ2-2, with TRBD1 as a possible D gene (6 bases). Looked up from germline, CDR1 is SQVTM and CDR2 is ANQGSEA. This CDR3 has 16 amino acids. V gave up 0 bases and J gave up 4 bases, with 15 bases separating them. The CDR3 loop reads CSVEDRGGTSTGELFF. The CDR3 region has the DNA TGCAGCGTTGAAGATCGAGGGGGAACTAGCACCGGGGAGCTGTTTTTT.

The rearrangement joins TRBV28 to TRBJ2-5; 7 bases are a match to TRBD2. Germline lookup yields CDR1 MDHEN and CDR2 SYDVKM. The CDR3 runs to 16 residues. With V trimmed by 6 bases and J by 1 base, 11 bases remained unmatched. CDR3 region: CASSLPGGGGQETQYF. In nucleotides, the CDR3 is TGTGCCAGCAGCCTTCCCGGTGGGGGGGGCCAAGAGACCCAGTACTTC.

This clonotype was counted only a few times. The V and J genes are TRBV24-1 and TRBJ2-2, with 8 bases matching TRBD1. The CDR3 loop spans 16 amino acids. Per the germline V gene, CDR1 is KGHDR and CDR2 is SFDVKD. Trimming cost V 3 bases and J 6 bases; bases outside gene matches: 8. The CDR3 spells CATSDLGKDRAGELFF. Here the CDR3 DNA reads TGTGCCACCAGTGATCTGGGAAAGGACAGGGCCGGGGAGCTGTTTTTT.

In this sample, this clonotype turned up many times. This sequence joins TRBV11-2 and TRBJ2-2; D is undetermined. CDR1 and CDR2 from the germline V gene are SGHAT and FQNNGV. The V and J ends lost 1 base and 9 bases respectively, with 6 bases between them. The CDR3 runs to 12 residues. The CDR3 is CASSLGRWELFF. The CDR3 DNA reads as TGTGCCAGCAGCTTAGGTCGGTGGGAGCTGTTTTTT.

This clonotype was observed at least ten times. This chain connects TRBV19 to TRBJ1-5; D possibly corresponds to TRBD1 (5 bases). V was pared by 3 bases and J by 7 bases, with 13 bases between. CDR3 length: 14 amino acids. The germline V gene encodes CDR1 LNHDA and CDR2 SQIVND (reference sequence). In DNA, the CDR3 is TGTGCCAGTAGTATGGTTCAGGGTCACCAGCCCCAGCATTTT. Residues: CASSMVQGHQPQHF.

The rearrangement uses TRBV4-1 and TRBJ1-5, with D unresolved. CDR1 and CDR2 from the germline V gene are MGHRA and YSYEKL. V was trimmed by 1 base and J by 6 bases, leaving 19 bases between them. The CDR3 length is 17 residues. The CDR3, as DNA: TGCGCCAGCAGCCAAGTCTGGTTAGGTGGTTTCGGTCAGCCCCAGCATTTT. Residues: CASSQVWLGGFGQPQHF.

This clonotype was seen many times. CDR3 bases: TGTGCCAGCAGCTTATATCAGGGGGCGACGAACACTGAAGCTTTCTTT. Translation gives CASSLYQGATNTEAFF. The chain carries TRBV11-2 and TRBJ1-1, with 8 bases matching TRBD1. Per germline, CDR1 SGHAT and CDR2 FQNNGV. The V segment lost 2 bases and the J segment 1 base; nucleotides outside the gene matches: 6. This CDR3 region has 16 residues.

There are a few counts of this clonotype. A much larger clone sits a single nucleotide away, making a read error possible. CDR3 region: CASVLTETSTEAFF. The CDR3 nucleotides are TGTGCCAGTGTCTTAACAGAGACGAGCACTGAAGCTTTCTTT. This chain joins TRBV19 and TRBJ1-1, with unresolved D. This CDR3 is 14 amino acids long. Germline V lookup: CDR1 LNHDA, CDR2 SQIVND (reference sequence). V lost 8 bases to trimming and J lost 4 bases, with 17 bases between them.

The sample holds many counts of this clonotype. The J gene is TRBJ1-5, the V gene TRBV30; D not resolved. This CDR3 comprises 13 residues. V lost 0 bases and J lost 7, with 10 bases in between. CDR1 is GTSNPN, CDR2 SVGIG, per germline (reference sequence). The CDR3 protein is CAWSVDSQQPQHF. In DNA form, the CDR3 reads TGTGCCTGGAGTGTAGACTCACAGCAGCCCCAGCATTTT.

The table lists this clonotype with many counts. The CDR3 loop reads CASSPWTRVGETQYF. In DNA form, the CDR3 reads TGTGCCAGCAGTCCCTGGACCAGGGTCGGGGAGACCCAGTACTTC. V usage is TRBV27 and J usage is TRBJ2-5, with a weak D call TRBD1 (5 bases). Trimming removed 5 bases at V and 5 bases at J, with 18 bases between. The CDR3 is made up of 15 amino acids. Germline loops: CDR1 MNHEY, CDR2 SMNVEV (reference sequence).

This clonotype was seen repeatedly, ten times or more. This sequence joins TRBV4-2 and TRBJ1-1; unclear D gene. V lost 5 bases, J lost 6 bases, and 16 bases lay in between. This CDR3 comprises 14 residues. The germline gives CDR1 LGHNA, CDR2 YNFKEQ. The CDR3: CASSSIVSFSEAFF. The DNA of the CDR3 is TGTGCCAGCAGCTCGATAGTTTCCTTTTCTGAAGCTTTCTTT.

In this sample, this clonotype turned up many times. This chain joins TRBV4-3 and TRBJ1-1; TRBD1 agrees at 9 bases. This CDR3 is 15 amino acids long. Germline CDR1 reads LGHNA; CDR2 reads YSLEER. The V segment lost 3 bases and the J segment 5 bases; nucleotides outside the gene matches: 7. The CDR3 nucleotides are TGCGCCAGCAGCCAGGGGGGACAGGGAGGGACTGAAGCTTTCTTT. The encoded protein is CASSQGGQGGTEAFF.

This clonotype was counted ten times or more. The rearrangement uses TRBV7-6 and TRBJ2-5; no reliable D call. CDR3 size: 13 residues. The V end was cut by 3 bases, the J end by 4 bases, with 9 bases between. The germline V gene encodes CDR1 SGHVS and CDR2 FNYEAQ. Written as DNA, the CDR3 is TGTGCCAGCAGCTTTTGGGTAGCAGAGACCCAGTACTTC. Amino acids: CASSFWVAETQYF.

This clonotype was seen a handful of times. The V gene is TRBV28, the J gene TRBJ2-5, with TRBD1 identical over 9 bases. The CDR3 covers 15 residues. V shed 4 bases, J shed 6 bases, and the junction held 9 bases outside the gene matches. Germline CDR1 is MDHEN and CDR2 is SYDVKM. The CDR3 is CASSSTGGPGKTQYF. CDR3 sequence (DNA): TGTGCCAGCAGTTCAACAGGGGGCCCGGGGAAGACCCAGTACTTC.

The chain combines TRBV18 with TRBJ1-1; no reliable D call. V dropped 4 bases and J dropped 6 bases, with 9 bases sitting between them. Germline values: CDR1 KGHSH, CDR2 LQKENI. The CDR3 totals 12 residues. CDR3 in amino acids: CASSRQGAEAFF. CDR3 bases: TGTGCCAGCTCACGGCAAGGCGCTGAAGCTTTCTTT.

In this sample, this clonotype turned up many times. This chain connects TRBV10-3 to TRBJ2-7; D is possibly TRBD1 (6 bases). The length of the CDR3 is 17 residues. Germline V lookup: CDR1 ENHRY, CDR2 SYGVKD. Trimming took 2 bases from V and 5 from J, leaving 22 bases between them. DNA for the CDR3: TGTGCCATCAGTGAGGGGCTATTCGGTAACAGGGCAAACGAGCAGTACTTC. Its protein is CAISEGLFGNRANEQYF.